A selection of T cell receptor beta chains follows, all from one sample in a study of T cell responses to AZD1222 COVID-19 vaccine. Measured with immunoSEQ multiplex PCR; TCRdb has only the in-frame clones, and not every one. Of tens of thousands of clones listed, 92% are singletons. The material sequenced was peripheral blood, taken 28 days after the second AZD1222 dose. These receptors were collected from an adult who received the AZD1222 COVID-19 vaccine. Both conserved end residues are part of each CDR3. The D gene is left open where the match is weak. Size is omitted from some rows. Given values are once, few, many or a class for expanded clones.

D	size	V	J	CDR3	DNA
TRBD1	NA	TRBV7-2	TRBJ1-2	CASSLGTGWNYGYTF	TGTGCCAGCAGCTTAGGGACAGGTTGGAACTATGGCTACACCTTC
NA	NA	TRBV7-2	TRBJ2-2	CASSLGLNTGELFF	TGTGCCAGCAGCTTGGGTCTGAACACCGGGGAGCTGTTTTTT
TRBD2	NA	TRBV6-5	TRBJ2-2	CASSTGGTGTGELFF	TGTGCCAGCAGCACGGGGGGGACTGGCACCGGGGAGCTGTTTTTT
NA	NA	TRBV7-9	TRBJ1-1	CASSWEGRGTEAFF	TGTGCCAGCAGCTGGGAGGGGAGGGGGACTGAAGCTTTCTTT
NA	once	TRBV9	TRBJ1-6	CASSGRPGLDSPLHF	TGTGCCAGCAGCGGGCGGCCAGGACTAGATTCACCCCTCCACTTT
NA	NA	TRBV5-1	TRBJ1-5	CASSLGPAGESYQPQHF	TGCGCCAGCAGCTTGGGCCCGGCCGGGGAGTCATATCAGCCCCAGCATTTT
NA	NA	TRBV21-1	TRBJ1-1	CASSKRRRRGFRGAFF	TGTGCCAGCAGCAAACGAAGACGCAGGGGTTTCAGAGGAGCTTTCTTT
TRBD2	NA	TRBV3-1/TRBV3-2	TRBJ2-1	CASSQLPGLAGGRDNEQFF	TGTGCCAGCAGCCAACTTCCGGGACTAGCGGGGGGCCGAGACAATGAGCAGTTCTTC
NA	once	TRBV5-6	TRBJ1-1	CASSLFDEEVLAFF	TGTGCCAGCAGCCTTTTTGACGAGGAGGTTTTAGCTTTCTTT
NA	NA	TRBV2	TRBJ2-7	CASSERGDHEQYF	TGTGCCAGCAGTGAACGCGGGGACCACGAGCAGTACTTC
NA	NA	TRBV28	TRBJ1-5	CASSLTNQPQHF	TGTGCCAGCAGTCTCACGAATCAGCCCCAGCATTTT
TRBD1	NA	TRBV7-6	TRBJ2-1	CASSFMTGGAGNEQFF	TGTGCCAGCAGCTTCATGACAGGGGGCGCCGGCAATGAGCAGTTCTTC
NA	NA	TRBV7-3	TRBJ2-3	CASSLSRSQDTQYF	TGTGCCAGCAGCTTATCTCGTTCCCAGGATACGCAGTATTTT
TRBD1	NA	TRBV5-4	TRBJ1-2	CASSWDRTGAGAGYTF	TGTGCCAGCAGCTGGGATAGGACAGGGGCCGGTGCGGGCTACACCTTC
NA	NA	TRBV3-1/TRBV3-2	TRBJ2-7	CASSQGWRDSGEQYF	TGTGCCAGCAGCCAAGGATGGAGGGATAGTGGCGAGCAGTACTTC
NA	NA	TRBV5-1	TRBJ2-1	CASSINTQRAYNEQFF	TGCGCCAGCAGCATTAATACCCAGCGGGCCTACAATGAGCAGTTCTTC
TRBD2	once	TRBV7-2	TRBJ2-1	CASSLVGTSGGANEQFF	TGTGCCAGCAGCTTAGTAGGGACTAGCGGGGGGGCAAATGAGCAGTTCTTC
NA	NA	TRBV20-1	TRBJ1-1	CSASHTEAFF	TGCAGTGCTAGTCACACTGAAGCTTTCTTT
NA	NA	TRBV6-5	TRBJ1-3	CASSYGNGNTIYF	TGTGCCAGCAGTTACGGGAATGGAAACACCATATATTTT
NA	NA	TRBV25-1	TRBJ2-7	CASKTGTSGEQYF	TGTGCCAGCAAGACTGGGACCTCGGGAGAGCAGTACTTC
NA	NA	TRBV7-2	TRBJ2-7	CASSLVHGEEQYF	TGTGCCAGCAGCTTAGTTCACGGGGAGGAGCAGTACTTC
NA	NA	TRBV5-6	TRBJ1-1	CASSLGRVNTEAFF	TGTGCCAGCAGCTTGGGACGGGTTAACACTGAAGCTTTCTTT
NA	NA	TRBV4-3	TRBJ1-1	CASSQDSPGPRTEAFF	TGCGCCAGCAGCCAAGATAGTCCGGGGCCGAGGACTGAAGCTTTCTTT
NA	NA	TRBV19	TRBJ1-1	CASSSTANTEAFF	TGTGCCAGTAGTTCCACAGCGAACACTGAAGCTTTCTTT
NA	NA	TRBV7-2	TRBJ1-5	CASSPRGQDNQPQHF	TGTGCCAGCAGCCCTAGGGGCCAGGACAATCAGCCCCAGCATTTT
NA	NA	TRBV2	TRBJ2-3	CASSPISGPDTQYF	TGTGCCAGCAGCCCGATATCAGGCCCAGATACGCAGTATTTT
NA	NA	TRBV5-6	TRBJ1-2	CASSSHPAGMSVGYTF	TGTGCCAGCAGCTCCCATCCCGCAGGCATGTCGGTTGGCTACACCTTC
NA	once	TRBV11-2	TRBJ2-7	CASSLDQRDLDEQYF	TGTGCCAGCAGCTTAGACCAACGTGACCTCGACGAGCAGTACTTC
NA	NA	TRBV5-1	TRBJ1-6	CASSLGGQKNSPLHF	TGCGCCAGCAGCTTGGGAGGACAGAAGAATTCACCCCTCCACTTT
TRBD1	NA	TRBV15	TRBJ1-5	CATSPDRGYSNQPQHF	TGTGCCACCAGCCCTGACAGGGGCTATAGCAATCAGCCCCAGCATTTT
TRBD1	NA	TRBV7-8	TRBJ1-1	CASSPWGDRVRGTEAFF	TGTGCCAGCAGCCCCTGGGGGGACAGGGTGCGAGGAACTGAAGCTTTCTTT
TRBD1	NA	TRBV19	TRBJ2-2	CASRPTGGTGELFF	TGTGCCAGTAGGCCCACAGGGGGCACCGGGGAGCTGTTTTTT
NA	NA	TRBV7-2	TRBJ1-2	CASSFFLEYGYTF	TGTGCCAGCAGCTTCTTCCTAGAGTATGGCTACACCTTC
TRBD2	NA	TRBV10-3	TRBJ2-7	CAIREAGGHEQYF	TGTGCCATCAGGGAAGCGGGGGGACACGAGCAGTACTTC
TRBD1	NA	TRBV7-9	TRBJ1-5	CASSLGGDSNQPQHF	TGTGCCAGCAGCTTAGGTGGGGACAGTAATCAGCCCCAGCATTTT
NA	NA	TRBV6-2/TRBV6-3	TRBJ1-2	CASSYSNPTGKFRYGYTF	TGTGCCAGCAGTTACTCTAATCCTACAGGGAAGTTTCGGTATGGCTACACCTTC
NA	NA	TRBV11-3	TRBJ1-2	CASSLDRVLGYTF	TGTGCCAGCAGCTTAGACAGGGTTCTTGGCTACACCTTC
NA	once	TRBV28	TRBJ2-1	CASSHGQNTFNEQFF	TGTGCCAGCAGTCACGGACAGAATACGTTCAATGAGCAGTTCTTC
NA	NA	TRBV4-1	TRBJ1-3	CASSQAVLDGNTIYF	TGCGCCAGCAGCCAAGCCGTTCTAGACGGAAACACCATATATTTT
NA	NA	TRBV5-5	TRBJ2-1	CASSLAWRGPLHEQFF	TGTGCCAGCAGCTTGGCCTGGAGGGGGCCCCTTCATGAGCAGTTCTTC
NA	NA	TRBV5-5	TRBJ2-7	CASSLGGREAYEQYF	TGTGCCAGCAGCTTGGGGGGACGCGAAGCCTACGAGCAGTACTTC
NA	NA	TRBV5-4	TRBJ1-2	CASSRYPNYGYTF	TGTGCCAGCAGCCGCTACCCCAACTATGGCTACACCTTC